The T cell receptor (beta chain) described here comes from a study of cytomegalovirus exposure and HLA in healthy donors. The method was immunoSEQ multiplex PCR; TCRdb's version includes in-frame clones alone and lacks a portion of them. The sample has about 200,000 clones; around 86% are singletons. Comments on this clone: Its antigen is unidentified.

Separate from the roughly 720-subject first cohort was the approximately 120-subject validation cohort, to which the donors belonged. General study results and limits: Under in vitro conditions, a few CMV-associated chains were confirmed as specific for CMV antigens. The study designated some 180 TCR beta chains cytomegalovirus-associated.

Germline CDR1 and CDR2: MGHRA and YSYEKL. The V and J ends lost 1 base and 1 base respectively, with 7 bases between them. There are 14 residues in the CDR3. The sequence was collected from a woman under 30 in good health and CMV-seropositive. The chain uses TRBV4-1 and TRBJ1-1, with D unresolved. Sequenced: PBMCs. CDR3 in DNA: TGCGCCAGCAGCCAAGGCGCGGGGAACACTGAAGCTTTCTTT. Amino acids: CASSQGAGNTEAFF.